Described below is a single T cell receptor (beta chain) sequence and its context. The antigen this receptor binds is unknown. No qualities accompany the bases; no much larger clone lies one base away. This sample was included in a study of Graves' ophthalmopathy and Graves' hyperthyroidism (dated by TCRdb to 2017 to 2018). Background for the entire study: Peripheral blood was collected at initial diagnosis, before any treatment. TCR beta repertoire signatures were used to distinguish Graves' ophthalmopathy from Graves' hyperthyroidism and to predict progression to ophthalmopathy. In total, 135 blood samples were TCR-sequenced: under 45 ophthalmopathy, about 75 hyperthyroidism and about 17 hyperthyroidism-to-ophthalmopathy patients. To explore V-J signatures that distinguish ophthalmopathy from hyperthyroidism, a discovery set of about 99 patients was enrolled, made up of 40 to 45 with ophthalmopathy and 55 to 65 with stable hyperthyroidism. The independent validation cohort included under 20 hyperthyroidism patients plus 17 patients who later progressed from hyperthyroidism to ophthalmopathy. In roughly 6 hyperthyroidism patients, T-cell repertoires of thyroid tissue and blood were compared. Following sampling, methimazole starting at 30 mg daily was administered to hyperthyroidism patients, and high-dose intravenous methylprednisolone was administered to ophthalmopathy patients. On the study overall, not on this receptor specifically: Sample size was not statistically predetermined, and group allocation was not concealed from the investigators. The 13-signature model separated ophthalmopathy from stable hyperthyroidism with approximately 90% sensitivity and approximately 83% specificity in cross-validation, and 80%/75% in the test set. Among expanded thyroid clonotypes with frequency above 0.001, most also showed up in blood, which suggests that blood repertoires may reflect the thyroid immune response. In validation, the model predicted ophthalmopathy progression with nearly 71% sensitivity and 72% to 80% specificity; about a dozen predicted patients were CT-confirmed with GO in a median of 6.5 months.

TCR beta CDR3 regions were amplified from RNA transcripts for repertoire sequencing. A first-round RT-PCR used HTBI primers with the Qiagen OneStep RT-PCR kit, followed by a second-round multiplex PCR, size selection and purification. Libraries were sequenced paired-end with 100 bp reads on an Illumina HiSeq2000. Under the source paper's analysis protocol: SOAPnuke was used for read processing, and reads with adapters, uncalled bases, a mean Phred below 15, or no exact constant-primer or identifier match were discarded. COPE v1.2.5 was used to merge high-quality paired reads. Each unique nucleotide sequence was treated as a clonotype, and MiTCR v1.1 was used to align the clonotypes to the IMGT TRB V, D and J references. The analysis was limited to V-J combinations with a frequency above 0.0001, which together covered 99.2% of the repertoires. For each V-J combination, a TCR clonal expansion and chaos score was defined as the ratio of F50 clonal expansion to chaos observed in the TCRdist matrix. Welch's t-statistics and random forest were used to reduce the features to about 12 V-J combinations, which were then used as input to a naive Bayes classifier. The Morisita-Horn index was used to measure how similar the thyroid and blood repertoires were. Using fastp trimming at Q25 and MiXCR clonotype assembly, TCRdb reanalyzed the public sequencing data and kept in-frame beta chains. All rows with the same CDR3 protein become a single entry with the most common DNA and genes. These V and J calls derive from TCRdb rather than the authors' analysis. The sample has roughly 700,000 distinct CDR3 sequences on record, roughly 40% of them singletons. Jointly, the top ten make up 40% to 45% of the sample.

The ophthalmopathy patients had moderately to severely active disease, with a Clinical Activity Score of 3 or higher, a NOSPECS grade of 4 or higher, and a disease duration of less than 3 months. Patients with other autoimmune diseases, uncontrolled infections, pregnancy or lactation were excluded from the study. Diagnosis relied on clinical symptoms, serum thyroxine, TRAb, thyroid ultrasound and orbital computed tomography. Using Ficoll-Paque density gradient centrifugation, PBMCs were isolated from about 9.4 ml of fresh peripheral blood. Total RNA was extracted using Trizol reagent, and RNA quality was checked on an Agilent 2100 Bioanalyzer. The CDR3 contains 11 residues, cysteine and phenylalanine counted. Only the CDR3 portion is preserved as DNA: 33 bases, with reading frame beginning at the first base. The germline V gene yields SQVTM for CDR1 and ANQGSEA for CDR2. Trimming at the junction amounts to 8 bases on V and 6 bases on J, and the germline ends lie 13 bases apart.

The sequence came from an adult man with Graves' ophthalmopathy. Material: peripheral blood. Rearrangement joined TRBV29-1 to TRBJ1-2; the D region possibly corresponds to TRBD1 (5 bases align). The DNA sequence is given as TGCAGCTACGTCGCGGGGGATGGCTACACCTTC. Its protein is CSYVAGDGYTF.